The 23 T cell receptor beta chains below all came from one sample that was sequenced in a study of CD8+CD57+ T cells in acquired aplastic anemia. In patients chosen for sequencing, flow cytometry had shown CD8+CD57+ cell expansion. Genomic DNA was employed as the template in profiling TCR beta VDJ and CDR3. Each CDR3 protein is one row after TCRdb ran MiXCR on the reads. The sample lists approximately 260,000 distinct CDR3 sequences, roughly 82% occurring once. Sequencing was done on a sample of sorted CD4+, CD8+, or CD8+CD57+ T cells (not recorded which) from PBMCs. The source is a human donor with aplastic anemia.

This chain uses TRBV7-2 with TRBJ2-1, with 7 positions matching TRBD1. V was clipped by 5 bases and J by 13 bases; unmatched bases: 20. Germline CDR1 SGHTA, CDR2 FQGNSA. The CDR3 covers 16 residues. CDR3 amino acids: CASSLGGGNGPQYQFF. CDR3 DNA: TGTGCCAGCAGCCTAGGGGGCGGAAACGGTCCGCAGTATCAGTTCTTC.

As regards this clonotype: Its ends do not fully match the called genes, so a read error is possible. The rearrangement links TRBV11-2 to TRBJ2-7; D might be TRBD2 (5 bases). CDR1 is SGHAT and CDR2 is FQNNGV in the germline V gene. The CDR3 loop spans 14 amino acids. This CDR3 reads CASSWRAGEQYDGF. The CDR3 region has the DNA TGTGCCAGCAGCTGGCGGGCCGGCGAGCAGTACGACGGGTTC.

The chain combines TRBV11-2 with TRBJ2-7; D perhaps matches TRBD1 (7 bases). There are 18 residues in the CDR3. In germline, CDR1 is SGHAT, CDR2 FQNNGV. The germline V and J ends were trimmed by 5 bases and 1 base, with 24 bases remaining between them. The CDR3 here is CASSPTPGGTALSYEQYV. DNA for the CDR3: TGTGCCAGCAGCCCGACGCCTGGAGGGACAGCCCTTTCCTACGAGCAGTACGTC.

This clonotype turned up a few times. The rearrangement links TRBV7-2 to TRBJ2-7; D gene uncertain. Germline CDR1 is SGHTA and CDR2 is FQGNSA. The CDR3 spans 12 residues. Deletions cut 6 bases from V and 0 bases from J, with 6 bases between. CDR3 sequence (DNA): TGTGCCAGCAGTTCGAACTCCTACGAGCAGTACTTC. It yields the protein CASSSNSYEQYF.

The CDR3 sequence is CAISDRDRGYGYTF. The CDR3, as DNA: TGTGCCATCAGTGACCGGGACAGGGGCTATGGCTACACCTTC. The rearrangement uses TRBV10-3 and TRBJ1-2, with 10 bases that match TRBD1. V trimming: 3 bases; J trimming: 4 bases; junction bases outside the gene matches: 2. Germline V gene lookup returns CDR1 ENHRY and CDR2 SYGVKD. The CDR3 spans 14 residues.

This clonotype was picked up one time. In this CDR3 the conserved last residue, phenylalanine or tryptophan, is missing, so a read error is likely. The DNA is omitted, as the CDR3 cannot be located on it reliably, and the CDR3 follows TCRdb's listing. The rearrangement uses TRBV5-6 and TRBJ1-6. The CDR3 numbers 16 amino acids, ends counted. Germline CDR1 reads SGHDT; CDR2 reads YYEEEE. The CDR3 here is CASSLGEGGYNSPLRL.

This chain connects TRBV7-8 to TRBJ2-7, with D possibly TRBD2 on 6 matching bases. This CDR3 has 18 amino acids. The germline gives CDR1 SGHVS, CDR2 FQNEAQ. V was trimmed by 0 bases and J by 1 base, leaving 19 bases between them. CDR3 in amino acids: CASSLAGGAETHSYEQYV. CDR3 DNA sequence: TGTGCCAGCAGCTTAGCGGGAGGCGCCGAAACCCATTCCTACGAGCAGTACGTC.

This clonotype was observed a single time. This is likely a read error, given that the CDR3 carries no conserved phenylalanine or tryptophan at its end. It is unclear where the CDR3 begins or ends on the DNA, so no DNA is shown, and the CDR3 is as TCRdb lists it. The rearrangement links TRBV7-9 to TRBJ2-2; the tabulated D call, TRBD2, remains unverified against the DNA. The CDR3 spans 12 residues, counting both ends. The V gene's germline CDR1 is SEHNR and CDR2 FQNEAQ (reference sequence). This CDR3 reads CASSLQRGGGCV.

The rearrangement links TRBV5-5 to TRBJ1-5, with 10 bases lining up with TRBD1. This CDR3 is built from 15 residues. The ends lost 4 bases at V and 3 bases at J; junction bases unmatched: 4. Germline-derived CDR1 and CDR2 are SGHKS and YYEKEE (reference sequence). The DNA for the CDR3 is TGTGCCAGCAGCATGGACAGGGGGTACAATCAGCCCCAGCATTTT. Translated: CASSMDRGYNQPQHF.

The chain is built from TRBV11-3 and TRBJ2-3, with D tentatively TRBD1 (5 bases). The V and J ends lost 3 bases and 5 bases respectively, with 15 bases between them. The CDR3 runs to 15 residues. The germline V gene has CDR1 SGHNT and CDR2 YENEEA. As DNA, the CDR3 is TGTGCCAGCAGCTTCGAGCTTACAGGAATAGATACGCAGTATTTT. Amino acids: CASSFELTGIDTQYF.

This clonotype was picked up a small number of times. This chain uses TRBV7-6 with TRBJ2-7; the D is unclear. The CDR3 loop spans 15 amino acids. Germline-derived CDR1 and CDR2 are SGHVS and FNYEAQ. V was shortened by 2 bases and J by 0 bases, with 11 bases between the two germline ends. CDR3 in amino acids: CASSLTPGSSYEQYF. CDR3 coding DNA: TGTGCCAGCAGCTTAACCCCTGGAAGCTCCTACGAGCAGTACTTC.

On this clonotype: The CDR3 carries no conserved terminal phenylalanine or tryptophan, so it likely arises from a read error. The DNA is omitted, as the CDR3 cannot be located on it reliably, and the CDR3 follows TCRdb's listing. This chain connects TRBV9 to TRBJ2-4; TRBD1 was called by the table and not checked on the DNA. Including both end residues, the CDR3 is 12 amino acids long. CDR1 SGDLS and CDR2 YYNGEE come from the germline V gene. CDR3: CASSGRGNIRKH.

The chain has TRBV7-3 and TRBJ1-6; D perhaps matches TRBD1 (6 bases). V lost 7 bases and J lost 6, with 19 bases in between. CDR3 size: 16 residues. CDR1 and CDR2 (germline): SGHTA, FQGTGA. CDR3 sequence (DNA): TGTGCCAGCACCTTGGGGGCGGACGGCTTTAATTCACCCCTCCACTTT. Translated, it gives CASTLGADGFNSPLHF. Looking up the rest from reference TRBV7-3 and TRBJ1-6 gives the full variable domain: GAGVSQTPSNKVTEKGKYVELRCDPISGHTALYWYRQSLGQGPEFLIYFQGTGAADDSGLPNDRFFAVRPEGSVSTLKIQRTERGDSAVYLCASTLGADGFNSPLHFGNGTRLTVT.

The V gene is TRBV10-3, the J gene TRBJ2-7; D unclear. The CDR3 spans 13 residues. Germline CDR1 ENHRY, CDR2 SYGVKD. The V end lost 0 bases, the J end lost 2 bases, and 5 bases lay between the germline ends. The CDR3 region is CAISESTTYEQYF. The DNA of the CDR3 is TGTGCCATCAGTGAGTCCACTACCTACGAGCAGTACTTC.

This clonotype appeared once. The junction departs from the called germline gene at one end, perhaps through a read error. This rearrangement joins TRBV7-9 to TRBJ2-3, with a tentative D call TRBD1 (6 bases). The CDR3 is 13 amino acids. Germline CDR1 and CDR2: SEHNR and FQNEAQ (reference sequence). The CDR3 sequence: CASGEGPGEPHYF. The CDR3 region has the DNA TGTGCCAGCGGCGAAGGCCCAGGGGAGCCGCATTATTTT.

V is TRBV7-3 and J is TRBJ2-7, with TRBD2 as a possible D gene (5 bases). This CDR3 has 14 residues. Looked up from germline, CDR1 is SGHTA and CDR2 is FQGTGA. The CDR3 is CASRIGSDAGEHYV. The CDR3 DNA sequence: TGTGCCAGCAGAATAGGGTCGGACGCCGGGGAGCACTACGTC.

Concerning this clonotype itself: One end of the junction fails to match germline, which may point to a read error. The DNA of the CDR3 is TGTGCCAGCAGTGGGGTTGGGGGGATGAACACTAAGGCGTTCTTT. This sequence encodes CASSGVGGMNTKAFF. The V call is TRBV2, the J call TRBJ2-3; a weak D match, TRBD2 (6 bases). There are 15 residues in the CDR3. Germline CDR1 reads SNHLY; CDR2 reads FYNNEI.

The chain carries TRBV7-3 and TRBJ2-3; 14 nucleotides line up with TRBD2. With V trimmed by 4 bases and J by 15 bases, 6 bases remained unmatched. The germline V gene encodes CDR1 SGHTA and CDR2 FQGTGA. The length of the CDR3 is 13 residues. The CDR3 nucleotides are TGTGCCAGCAGCTGCGGACTAGCGGGAGGACCATATTTT. Its protein is CASSCGLAGGPYF.

Note on this clonotype: The junction shows a germline mismatch at one end, possibly a read error. The CDR3 loop is CASSEAGGHETQYW. CDR3 in DNA: TGTGCCAGCAGTGAAGCGGGGGGTCATGAGACGCAGTATTGG. V usage is TRBV2 and J usage is TRBJ2-3; D might be TRBD2 (6 bases). Germline lookup yields CDR1 SNHLY and CDR2 FYNNEI. The CDR3 is 14 residues long.

This chain uses TRBV7-9 with TRBJ2-2; 10 positions match TRBD1. The V gene end was trimmed by 2 bases and the J gene end by 7 bases; junction bases not matched to a gene: 4. This CDR3 has 15 amino acids. Germline values: CDR1 SEHNR, CDR2 FQNEAQ (reference sequence). The CDR3 loop reads CASSLSGQGYGELFF. The CDR3 DNA reads TGTGCCAGCAGCTTATCGGGACAGGGGTACGGGGAGCTGTTTTTT.

On this clonotype itself: The CDR3 does not close with the conserved phenylalanine or tryptophan, likely indicating a read error. The limits of the CDR3 on the DNA are not certain, so only TCRdb's listed CDR3 is given. This chain uses TRBV7-8 with TRBJ2-3. The CDR3 is 13 amino acids long, termini counted. The germline V gene has CDR1 SGHVS and CDR2 FQNEAQ. Here the CDR3 reads CASSFAGGPDPQY.

This chain links TRBV5-6 with TRBJ2-5; 7 positions match TRBD2. CDR3 size: 14 residues. CDR1 is SGHDT, CDR2 YYEEEE, per germline. V was clipped by 3 bases and J by 1 base; unmatched bases: 3. The CDR3 DNA is TGTGCCAGCAGCTGTGCTAGCGGCCAAGAGACCCAGTACTTC. As protein: CASSCASGQETQYF.

As concerns this clonotype: The DNA is left out, because the CDR3 cannot be placed on it with certainty; the CDR3 is given as TCRdb lists it. The chain employs TRBV9 and TRBJ2-6; TRBD1 is the table's D call and was not checked against the DNA. CDR1 and CDR2 (germline): SGDLS, YYNGEE. The CDR3 is made up of 16 amino acids, end residues included. The CDR3 sequence is CASGVAGNIQYFGATF.